This entry features one TCR beta chain sequence. The sample belongs to a study of blood T cell repertoires in COVID-19. Study-level background: Nucleic acid was either cDNA or gDNA, and it came from T cells, B-cell-depleted T cells, or PBMCs.

V was clipped by 6 bases and J by 7 bases; unmatched bases: 7. The CDR3 contains 13 residues. CDR1 is SQVTM, CDR2 ANQGSEA, per germline. Original handling: Reference gene primer amplification in the assay estimated nucleated cell counts. This table comes from immunoSEQ multiplex PCR, and its TCRdb copy is limited to in-frame clones, with some not included. V, J and clone size are taken as reported in that table, and D and trimming were inferred from the DNA itself. The sample shows 100,000 to 150,000 clones, 80% to 90% of them seen only once. The sequence came from a man aged 60 to 69 with COVID-19, enrolled during active disease. The source material was peripheral blood. The genes are TRBV29-1 and TRBJ1-2, with 11 positions matching TRBD1. The CDR3 region is CSVGDRGTRGYTF. The CDR3 DNA is TGCAGCGTAGGGGACAGGGGGACGCGTGGCTACACCTTC.